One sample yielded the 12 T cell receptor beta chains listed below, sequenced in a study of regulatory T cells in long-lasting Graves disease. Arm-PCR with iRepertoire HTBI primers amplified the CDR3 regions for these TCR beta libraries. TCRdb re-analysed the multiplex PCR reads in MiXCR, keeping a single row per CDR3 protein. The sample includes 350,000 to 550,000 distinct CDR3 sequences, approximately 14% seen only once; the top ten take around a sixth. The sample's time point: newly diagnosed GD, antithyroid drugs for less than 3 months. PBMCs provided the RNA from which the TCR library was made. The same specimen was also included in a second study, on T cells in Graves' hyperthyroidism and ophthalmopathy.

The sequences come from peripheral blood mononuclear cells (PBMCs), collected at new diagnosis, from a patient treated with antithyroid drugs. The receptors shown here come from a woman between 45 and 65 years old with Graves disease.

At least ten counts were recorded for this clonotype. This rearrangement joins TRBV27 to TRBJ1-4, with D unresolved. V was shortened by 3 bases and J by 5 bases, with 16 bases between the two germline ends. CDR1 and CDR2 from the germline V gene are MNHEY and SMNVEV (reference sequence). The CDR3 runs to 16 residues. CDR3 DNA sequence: TGTGCCAGCAGTTTCTTGGGAAGCCGAAAAAATGAAAAACTGTTTTTT. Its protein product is CASSFLGSRKNEKLFF.

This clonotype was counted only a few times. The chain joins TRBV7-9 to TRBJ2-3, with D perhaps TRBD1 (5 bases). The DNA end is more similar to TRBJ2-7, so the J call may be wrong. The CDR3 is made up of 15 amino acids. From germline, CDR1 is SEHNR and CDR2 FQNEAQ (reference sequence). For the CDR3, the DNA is TGTGCCAGCAGCAATTCCAGGGATTTCTCCTACGAGCAGTACTTC. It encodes CASSNSRDFSYEQYF.

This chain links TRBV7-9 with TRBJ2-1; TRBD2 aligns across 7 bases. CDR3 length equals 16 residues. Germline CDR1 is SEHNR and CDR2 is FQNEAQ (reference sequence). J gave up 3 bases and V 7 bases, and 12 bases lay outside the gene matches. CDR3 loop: CASNGVGGRDYNEQFF. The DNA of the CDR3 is TGTGCCAGCAACGGCGTTGGCGGGAGAGACTACAATGAGCAGTTCTTC.

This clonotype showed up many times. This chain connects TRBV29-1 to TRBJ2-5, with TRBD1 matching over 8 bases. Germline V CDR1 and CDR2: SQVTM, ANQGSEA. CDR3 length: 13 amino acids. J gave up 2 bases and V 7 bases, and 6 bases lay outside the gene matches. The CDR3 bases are TGCAGCGGCAGACAGGGGATTCAAGAGACCCAGTACTTC. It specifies CSGRQGIQETQYF.

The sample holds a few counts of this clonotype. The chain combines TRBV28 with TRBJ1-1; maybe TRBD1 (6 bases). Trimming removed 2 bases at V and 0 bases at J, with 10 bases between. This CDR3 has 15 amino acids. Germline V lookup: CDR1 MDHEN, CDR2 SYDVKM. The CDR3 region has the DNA TGTGCCAGCAGTTTACCGGACAGACTGAACACTGAAGCTTTCTTT. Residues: CASSLPDRLNTEAFF.

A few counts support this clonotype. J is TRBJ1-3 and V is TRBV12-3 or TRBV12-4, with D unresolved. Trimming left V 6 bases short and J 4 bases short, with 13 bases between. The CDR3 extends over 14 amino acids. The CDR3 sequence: CASSPPPQGNTIYF. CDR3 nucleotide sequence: TGTGCCAGCAGCCCTCCCCCACAGGGAAACACCATATATTTT.

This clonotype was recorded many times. For the CDR3, the DNA is TGTGCCAGCAGCTTAGTTAGTTCTAACTATGGCTACACCTTC. The encoded protein is CASSLVSSNYGYTF. The chain recombines TRBV28 with TRBJ1-2; D ambiguous. The CDR3 runs to 14 residues. Germline V gives CDR1 MDHEN, CDR2 SYDVKM. V lost 6 bases, J lost 0 bases, and 11 bases lay in between.

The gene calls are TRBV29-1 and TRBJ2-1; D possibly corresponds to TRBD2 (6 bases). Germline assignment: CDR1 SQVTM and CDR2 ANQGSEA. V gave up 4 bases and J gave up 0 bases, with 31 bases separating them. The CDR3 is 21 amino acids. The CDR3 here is CSVAAQGRVGRESYSYNEQFF. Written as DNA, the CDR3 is TGCAGCGTTGCTGCCCAGGGTAGGGTTGGACGGGAGTCCTACTCCTACAATGAGCAGTTCTTC.

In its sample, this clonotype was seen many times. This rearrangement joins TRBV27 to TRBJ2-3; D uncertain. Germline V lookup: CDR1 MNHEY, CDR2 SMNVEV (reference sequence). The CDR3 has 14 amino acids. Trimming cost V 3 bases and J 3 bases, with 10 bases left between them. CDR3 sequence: CASSFWQTTDTQYF. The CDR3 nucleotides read TGTGCCAGCAGTTTTTGGCAGACTACAGATACGCAGTATTTT.

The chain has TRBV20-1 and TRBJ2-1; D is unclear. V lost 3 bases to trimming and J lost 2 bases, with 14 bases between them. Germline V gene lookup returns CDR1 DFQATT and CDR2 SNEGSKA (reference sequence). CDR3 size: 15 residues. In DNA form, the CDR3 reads TGCAGTGCTAGTAGAAGACTGGATACCTACAATGAGCAGTTCTTC. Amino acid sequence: CSASRRLDTYNEQFF.

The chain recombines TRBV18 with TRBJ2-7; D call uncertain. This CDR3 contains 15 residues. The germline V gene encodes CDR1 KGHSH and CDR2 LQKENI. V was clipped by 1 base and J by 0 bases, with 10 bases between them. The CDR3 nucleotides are TGTGCCAGCTCACCACAGGGATCCCCCTCCTACGAGCAGTACTTC. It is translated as CASSPQGSPSYEQYF.

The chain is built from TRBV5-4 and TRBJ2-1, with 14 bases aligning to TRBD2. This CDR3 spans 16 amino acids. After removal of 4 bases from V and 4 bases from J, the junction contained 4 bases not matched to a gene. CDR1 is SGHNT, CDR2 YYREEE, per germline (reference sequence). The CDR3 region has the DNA TGTGCCAGCAGCGGGGGACTAGCGGGAGCTTACAATGAGCAGTTCTTC. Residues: CASSGGLAGAYNEQFF.